The 11 T cell receptor beta chains in this list originate from one sample, sequenced in a study of lymphopenia after photon versus proton radiotherapy (dated by TCRdb to between 2017 and 2020). The library was prepared using the immunoSEQ multiplex PCR assay. TCRdb mirrors the immuneACCESS table, restricted to in-frame sequences. Some clones are absent from its copies; in checked studies, under half trace to an unresolved V gene, and the reason for the others is unknown. A total of 150,000 to 200,000 clones appear in this sample, 75% to 90% of them only once. The top ten constitute around 4.7% of the sample. The sample here was peripheral blood, taken from a patient treated with photon-based radiotherapy. These receptors all stem from a man aged 45-65 years with gastric cancer.

V usage is TRBV6-5 and J usage is TRBJ1-2; 9 bases line up with TRBD1. After removal of 4 bases from V and 7 bases from J, the junction contained 10 bases not matched to a gene. Germline V gene sequence: CDR1 MNHEY, CDR2 SVGAGI. This CDR3 region has 15 residues. The CDR3 sequence: CASSSPTGGAGGYTF. CDR3 bases: TGTGCCAGCAGTTCACCCACAGGGGGCGCCGGTGGCTACACCTTC.

The V and J genes are TRBV25-1 and TRBJ2-2, with D unresolved. CDR1 is MGHDK, CDR2 SYGVNS, per germline. This CDR3 has 14 residues. Between the trimmed V and J ends, which lost 3 bases and 6 bases, there was a span of 11 bases. The chain's CDR3 is CASSDDQVSGELFF. The CDR3 DNA reads TGTGCCAGCAGTGATGACCAAGTATCCGGGGAGCTGTTTTTT. Based on the CDR3 plus reference TRBV25-1 and TRBJ2-2, the full variable domain is EADIYQTPRYLVIGTGKKITLECSQTMGHDKMYWYQQDPGMELHLIHYSYGVNSTEKGDLSSESTVSRIRTEHFPLTLESARPSHTSQYLCASSDDQVSGELFFGEGSRLTVL.

The chain employs TRBV28 and TRBJ1-2; D not certain. Germline CDR1 reads MDHEN; CDR2 reads SYDVKM. The CDR3 loop spans 12 amino acids. Between the trimmed V and J ends, which lost 4 bases and 9 bases, there was a span of 12 bases. In nucleotides, the CDR3 is TGTGCCAGCAGTTCCGCCGCCGGGAGCTACACCTTC. Translated, it gives CASSSAAGSYTF.

This chain connects TRBV5-4 to TRBJ1-5, with 8 bases matching TRBD1. The V segment lost 2 bases and the J segment 2 bases; nucleotides outside the gene matches: 0. CDR3 length: 14 amino acids. Germline loops: CDR1 SGHNT, CDR2 YYREEE (reference sequence). The CDR3 spells CASSLQGGNQPQHF. CDR3 nucleotides: TGTGCCAGCAGCTTACAGGGGGGCAATCAGCCCCAGCATTTT.

Regarding this clone: This sample includes further DNA sequences coding for the same CDR3. The DNA for the CDR3 is TGTGCCAGCAGCTTAGACGGGAAGAACACTGAAGCTTTCTTT. As protein: CASSLDGKNTEAFF. The V gene is TRBV11-2, the J gene TRBJ1-1; unclear D gene. The CDR3 covers 14 residues. Germline CDR1 reads SGHAT; CDR2 reads FQNNGV. Trimming left V 0 bases short and J 1 base short, with 6 bases between.

In regard to this clone: Other DNA sequences from this sample encode an identical CDR3 as well. The V gene is TRBV2, the J gene TRBJ1-1, with 7 bases matching TRBD1. CDR1 is SNHLY, CDR2 FYNNEI, per germline. With V trimmed by 6 bases and J by 1 base, 2 bases remained unmatched. The CDR3 is made up of 13 amino acids. The CDR3 DNA sequence: TGTGCCAGCAGACGACAGGGGAACACTGAAGCTTTCTTT. Amino acid sequence: CASRRQGNTEAFF. The variable domain in full, completed from reference TRBV2 and TRBJ1-1, reads EPEVTQTPSHQVTQMGQEVILRCVPISNHLYFYWYRQILGQKVEFLVSFYNNEISEKSEIFDDQFSVERPDGSNFTLKIRSTKLEDSAMYFCASRRQGNTEAFFGQGTRLTVV.

V gene TRBV29-1 combines with J gene TRBJ1-2; 7 bases are a match to TRBD1. The CDR3 covers 13 residues. Germline CDR1 reads SQVTM; CDR2 reads ANQGSEA. V lost 2 bases, J lost 4 bases, and 4 bases stayed unmatched. DNA for the CDR3: TGCAGCGTTGAAACAGGGGCAAGCTATGGCTACACCTTC. Its translation: CSVETGASYGYTF.

The chain uses TRBV5-1 and TRBJ2-7, with a tentative D call TRBD1 (6 bases). CDR1 is SGHRS and CDR2 is YFSETQ in the germline V gene. Deletions cut 2 bases from V and 4 bases from J, with 10 bases between. The CDR3 spans 13 residues. In nucleotides, the CDR3 is TGCGCCAGCAGCTTTCAGGGGTCGTACGAGCAGTACTTC. This encodes CASSFQGSYEQYF.

This rearrangement joins TRBV6-1 to TRBJ1-1, with D possibly matching TRBD1 (6 bases). From germline, CDR1 is MNHNS and CDR2 SASEGT. The CDR3 has 13 residues. The ends were cut back, 8 bases at V and 7 bases at J, with 17 bases in the middle. In DNA form, the CDR3 reads TGTGCCAGCGGGAGGGGGGAAGGGGATGAAGCTTTCTTT. Amino acids: CASGRGEGDEAFF.

The chain recombines TRBV18 with TRBJ1-1, with a weak D call TRBD1 (5 bases). This CDR3 comprises 13 residues. Germline values: CDR1 KGHSH, CDR2 LQKENI. Trimming pared 5 bases from V and 3 bases from J, leaving 10 bases between. In DNA, the CDR3 is TGTGCCAGCTCATCCTCACAGGACACTGAAGCTTTCTTT. This gives the protein CASSSSQDTEAFF.

The CDR3 sequence: CASSDRQTNEKLFF. In DNA, the CDR3 is TGTGCCAGCAGTGACCGACAGACTAATGAAAAACTGTTTTTT. The chain links TRBV6-1 to TRBJ1-4, with D maybe TRBD1 (5 bases). The CDR3 totals 14 residues. The germline gives CDR1 MNHNS, CDR2 SASEGT. V shed 3 bases and J shed 2 bases, with 7 bases lying between them.